This T cell receptor (beta chain) emerged from a study of blood T cell repertoires in COVID-19. Study-level information: Acute and convalescent COVID-19 specimens originated in the United States, Italy and Spain.

The CDR3 totals 13 residues. Germline V gives CDR1 SNHLY, CDR2 FYNNEI. V was shortened by 5 bases and J by 1 base, with 8 bases between the two germline ends. Source study methods: Scientists estimated how many nucleated cells there were by amplifying reference gene primers. Using immunoSEQ multiplex PCR, the repertoire was profiled, and TCRdb retains in-frame clones only, with some absent. V and J calls and clone size are those listed in that table; D and trimming were worked out from the DNA. The sample consists of roughly 91,000 clones, 84% of them appearing once. The V gene is TRBV2, the J gene TRBJ1-1; D uncertain. Source material: peripheral blood. The sequence was obtained from a man in his 70s with active or convalescent COVID-19. The CDR3 DNA follows: TGTGCCAGCAGTCTCTCCCCGAACACTGAAGCTTTCTTT. Translating it yields CASSLSPNTEAFF. Based on the CDR3 plus reference TRBV2 and TRBJ1-1, the full variable domain is EPEVTQTPSHQVTQMGQEVILRCVPISNHLYFYWYRQILGQKVEFLVSFYNNEISEKSEIFDDQFSVERPDGSNFTLKIRSTKLEDSAMYFCASSLSPNTEAFFGQGTRLTVV.